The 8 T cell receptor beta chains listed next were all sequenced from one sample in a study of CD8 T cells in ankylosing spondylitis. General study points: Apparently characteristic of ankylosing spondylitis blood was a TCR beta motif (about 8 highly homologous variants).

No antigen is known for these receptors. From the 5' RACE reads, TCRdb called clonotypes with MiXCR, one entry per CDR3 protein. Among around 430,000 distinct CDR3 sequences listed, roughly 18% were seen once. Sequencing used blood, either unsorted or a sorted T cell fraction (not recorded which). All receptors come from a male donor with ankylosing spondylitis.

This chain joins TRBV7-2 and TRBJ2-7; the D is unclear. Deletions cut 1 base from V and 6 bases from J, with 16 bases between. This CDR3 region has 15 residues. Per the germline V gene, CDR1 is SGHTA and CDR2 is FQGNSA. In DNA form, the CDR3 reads TGTGCCAGCAGCTTAGAAGGGTCGCAGTTAACCGAGCAGTACTTC. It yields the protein CASSLEGSQLTEQYF.

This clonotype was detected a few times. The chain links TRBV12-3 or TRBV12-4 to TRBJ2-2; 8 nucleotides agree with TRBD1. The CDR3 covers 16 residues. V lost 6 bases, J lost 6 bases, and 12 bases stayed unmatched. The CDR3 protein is CASSLGQGGYAGELFF. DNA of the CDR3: TGTGCCAGCAGCCTAGGACAGGGTGGTTACGCCGGGGAGCTGTTTTTT.

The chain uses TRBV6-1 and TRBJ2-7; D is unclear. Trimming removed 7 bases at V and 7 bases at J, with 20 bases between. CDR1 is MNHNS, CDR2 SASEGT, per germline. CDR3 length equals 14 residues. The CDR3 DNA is TGTGCCAGCACCCAGAACCCCTATTTCGGGGAGCAGTACTTC. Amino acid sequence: CASTQNPYFGEQYF.

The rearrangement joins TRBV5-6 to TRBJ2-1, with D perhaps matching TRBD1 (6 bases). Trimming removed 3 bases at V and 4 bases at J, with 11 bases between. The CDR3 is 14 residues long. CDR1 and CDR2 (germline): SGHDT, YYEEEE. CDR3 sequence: CASSSPGQYNEQFF. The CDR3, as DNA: TGTGCCAGCAGCTCGCCGGGACAATACAATGAGCAGTTCTTC.

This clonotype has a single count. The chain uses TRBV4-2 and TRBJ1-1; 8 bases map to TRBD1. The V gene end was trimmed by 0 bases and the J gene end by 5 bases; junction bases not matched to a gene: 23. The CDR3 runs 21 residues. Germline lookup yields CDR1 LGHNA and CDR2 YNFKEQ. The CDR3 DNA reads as TGTGCCAGCAGCCAAGATGGCCCCGATACAGGGGGGAATGTATGGGGGACTGAAGCTTTCTTT. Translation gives CASSQDGPDTGGNVWGTEAFF.

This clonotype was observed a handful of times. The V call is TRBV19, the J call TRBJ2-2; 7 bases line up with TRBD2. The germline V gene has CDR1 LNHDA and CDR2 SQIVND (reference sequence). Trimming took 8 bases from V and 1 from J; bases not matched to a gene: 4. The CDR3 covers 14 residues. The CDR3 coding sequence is TGTGCCAGTCGGGGGGACCTGAACACCGGGGAGCTGTTTTTT. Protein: CASRGDLNTGELFF.

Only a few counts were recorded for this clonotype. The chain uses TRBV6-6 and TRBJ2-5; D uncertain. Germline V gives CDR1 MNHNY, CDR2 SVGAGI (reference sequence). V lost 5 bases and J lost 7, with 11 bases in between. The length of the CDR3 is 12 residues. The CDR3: CASSPQAGTQYF. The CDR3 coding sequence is TGTGCCAGCAGTCCCCAAGCAGGGACCCAGTACTTC.

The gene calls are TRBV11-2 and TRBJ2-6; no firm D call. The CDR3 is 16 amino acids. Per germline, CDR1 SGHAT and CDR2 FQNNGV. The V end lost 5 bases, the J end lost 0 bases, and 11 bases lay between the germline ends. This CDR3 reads CASSLRTGSGANVLTF. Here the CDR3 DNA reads TGTGCCAGCAGCCTCCGGACCGGCTCTGGGGCCAACGTCCTGACTTTC.